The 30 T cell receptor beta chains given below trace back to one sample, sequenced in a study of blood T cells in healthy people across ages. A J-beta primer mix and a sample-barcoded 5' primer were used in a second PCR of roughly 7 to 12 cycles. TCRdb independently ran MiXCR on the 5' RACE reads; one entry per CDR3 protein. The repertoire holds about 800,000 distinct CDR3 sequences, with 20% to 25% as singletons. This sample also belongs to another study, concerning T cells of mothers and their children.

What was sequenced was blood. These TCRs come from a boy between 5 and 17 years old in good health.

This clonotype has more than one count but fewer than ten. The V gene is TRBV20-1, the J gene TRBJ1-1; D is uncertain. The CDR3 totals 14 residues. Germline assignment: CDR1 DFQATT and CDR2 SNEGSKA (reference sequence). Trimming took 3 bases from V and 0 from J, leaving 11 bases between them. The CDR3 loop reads CSASRASLNTEAFF. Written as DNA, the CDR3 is TGCAGTGCTAGTAGGGCCAGCCTGAACACTGAAGCTTTCTTT.

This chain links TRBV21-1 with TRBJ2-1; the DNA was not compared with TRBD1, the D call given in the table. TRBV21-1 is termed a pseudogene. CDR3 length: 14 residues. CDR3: CASTLGTGKNEQFF. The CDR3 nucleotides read TGTGCCAGCACCCTCGGGACAGGGAAAAATGAGCAGTTCTTC.

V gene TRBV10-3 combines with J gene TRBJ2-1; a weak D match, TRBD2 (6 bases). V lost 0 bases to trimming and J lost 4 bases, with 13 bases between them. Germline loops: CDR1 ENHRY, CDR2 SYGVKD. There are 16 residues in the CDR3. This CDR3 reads CAISESTDGGYNEQFF. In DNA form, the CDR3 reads TGTGCCATCAGTGAGTCGACTGACGGGGGTTACAATGAGCAGTTCTTC.

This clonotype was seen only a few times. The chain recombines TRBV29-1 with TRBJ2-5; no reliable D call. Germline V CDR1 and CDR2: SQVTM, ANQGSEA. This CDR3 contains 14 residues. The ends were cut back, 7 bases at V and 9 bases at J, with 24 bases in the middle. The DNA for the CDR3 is TGCAGCGCCGGAGACGGCCTGGGGATTGAGGCCCAGTACTTC. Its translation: CSAGDGLGIEAQYF.

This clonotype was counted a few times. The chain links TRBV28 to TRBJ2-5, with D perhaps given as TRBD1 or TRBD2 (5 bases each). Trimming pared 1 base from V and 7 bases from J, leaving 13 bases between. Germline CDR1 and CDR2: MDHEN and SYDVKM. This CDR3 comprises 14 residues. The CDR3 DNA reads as TGTGCCAGCAGTTTATCTGCCGGGACCCCGACCCAGTACTTC. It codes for CASSLSAGTPTQYF. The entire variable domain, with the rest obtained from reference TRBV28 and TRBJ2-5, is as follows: DVKVTQSSRYLVKRTGEKVFLECVQDMDHENMFWYRQDPGLGLRLIYFSYDVKMKEKGDIPEGYSVSREKKERFSLILESASTNQTSMYLCASSLSAGTPTQYFGPGTRLLVL.

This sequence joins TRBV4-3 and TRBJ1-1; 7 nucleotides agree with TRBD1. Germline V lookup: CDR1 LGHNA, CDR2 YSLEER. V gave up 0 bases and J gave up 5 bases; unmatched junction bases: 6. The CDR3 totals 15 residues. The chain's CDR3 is CASSQDGQGGTEAFF. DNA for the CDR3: TGCGCCAGCAGCCAAGATGGGCAGGGGGGGACTGAAGCTTTCTTT.

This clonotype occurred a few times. CDR3 sequence: CASSYDAGGRNEQFF. Here the CDR3 DNA reads TGTGCCAGCAGTTACGATGCGGGAGGGCGAAATGAGCAGTTCTTC. The V and J genes are TRBV6-2 or TRBV6-3 and TRBJ2-1; 9 nucleotides agree with TRBD2. J was trimmed by 7 bases and V by 2 bases; bases with no gene match: 6. The CDR3 contains 15 residues. The germline CDR1 and CDR2 sequences are MNHEY and SVGEGT.

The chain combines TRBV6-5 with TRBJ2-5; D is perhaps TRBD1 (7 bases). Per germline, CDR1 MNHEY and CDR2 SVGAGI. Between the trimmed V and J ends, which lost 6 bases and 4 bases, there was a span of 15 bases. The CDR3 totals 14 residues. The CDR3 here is CASRTYRGGETQYF. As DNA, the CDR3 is TGTGCCAGCAGAACATACAGGGGAGGAGAGACCCAGTACTTC.

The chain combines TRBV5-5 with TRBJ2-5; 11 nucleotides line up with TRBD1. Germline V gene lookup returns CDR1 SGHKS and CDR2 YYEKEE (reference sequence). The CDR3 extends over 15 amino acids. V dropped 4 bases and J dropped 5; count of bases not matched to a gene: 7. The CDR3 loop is CASSRTGGQSETQYF. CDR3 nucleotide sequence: TGTGCCAGCAGCCGGACAGGGGGCCAATCGGAGACCCAGTACTTC.

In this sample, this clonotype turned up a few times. Here the CDR3 reads CSAEDSYNEQFF. CDR3 bases: TGCAGTGCGGAAGACAGCTACAATGAGCAGTTCTTC. The rearrangement uses TRBV20-1 and TRBJ2-1; TRBD1 might be the D (5 bases). This CDR3 is 12 amino acids long. V gave up 6 bases and J gave up 3 bases, with 9 bases separating them. CDR1 DFQATT and CDR2 SNEGSKA come from the germline V gene (reference sequence).

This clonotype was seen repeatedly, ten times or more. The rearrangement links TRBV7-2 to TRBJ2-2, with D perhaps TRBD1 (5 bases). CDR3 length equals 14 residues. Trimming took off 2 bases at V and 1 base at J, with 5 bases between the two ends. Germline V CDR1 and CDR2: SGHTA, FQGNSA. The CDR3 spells CASSLQGNTGELFF. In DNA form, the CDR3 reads TGTGCCAGCAGCTTACAGGGGAACACCGGGGAGCTGTTTTTT.

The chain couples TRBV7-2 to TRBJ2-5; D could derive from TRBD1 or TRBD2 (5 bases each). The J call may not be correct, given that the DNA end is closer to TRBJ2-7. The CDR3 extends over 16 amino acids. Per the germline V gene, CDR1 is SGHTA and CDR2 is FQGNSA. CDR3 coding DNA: TGTGCCAGCAGCCATCCTCCTGGTGGGGGTGCCTACGAGCAGTACTTC. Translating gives CASSHPPGGGAYEQYF.

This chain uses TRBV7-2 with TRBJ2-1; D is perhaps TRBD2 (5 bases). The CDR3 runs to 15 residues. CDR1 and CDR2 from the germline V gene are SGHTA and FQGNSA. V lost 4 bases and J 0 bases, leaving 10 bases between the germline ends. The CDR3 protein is CASSSDWSSYNEQFF. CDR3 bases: TGTGCCAGCAGCTCGGACTGGAGCTCCTACAATGAGCAGTTCTTC.

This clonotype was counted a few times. Written as DNA, the CDR3 is TGTGCCAGCAAGCGACAAGAGACCCAGTACTTC. Protein: CASKRQETQYF. The rearrangement links TRBV7-9 to TRBJ2-5; no reliable D call. Between the trimmed V and J ends, which lost 7 bases and 2 bases, there was a span of 5 bases. The CDR3 runs to 11 residues. CDR1 is SEHNR and CDR2 is FQNEAQ in the germline V gene (reference sequence).

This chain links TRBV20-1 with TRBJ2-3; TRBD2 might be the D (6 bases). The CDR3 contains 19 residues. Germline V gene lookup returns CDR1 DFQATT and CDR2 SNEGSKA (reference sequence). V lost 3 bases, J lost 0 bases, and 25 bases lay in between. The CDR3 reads CSASGQGFRAGSSTDTQYF. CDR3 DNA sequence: TGCAGTGCTAGTGGGCAAGGCTTTAGGGCGGGGAGTAGCACAGATACGCAGTATTTT.

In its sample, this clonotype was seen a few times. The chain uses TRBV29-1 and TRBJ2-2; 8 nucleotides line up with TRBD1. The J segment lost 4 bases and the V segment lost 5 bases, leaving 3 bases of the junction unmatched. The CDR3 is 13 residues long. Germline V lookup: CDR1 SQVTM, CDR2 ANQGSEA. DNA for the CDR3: TGCAGCGTTCGACAGGGGAGCACCGGGGAGCTGTTTTTT. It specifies CSVRQGSTGELFF.

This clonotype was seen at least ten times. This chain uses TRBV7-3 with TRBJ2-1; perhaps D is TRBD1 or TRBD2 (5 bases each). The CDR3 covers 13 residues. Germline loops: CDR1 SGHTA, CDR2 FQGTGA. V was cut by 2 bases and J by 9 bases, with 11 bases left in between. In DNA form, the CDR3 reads TGTGCCAGCAGCTTAGGGGGTGGCGTTGAGCAGTTCTTC. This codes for CASSLGGGVEQFF.

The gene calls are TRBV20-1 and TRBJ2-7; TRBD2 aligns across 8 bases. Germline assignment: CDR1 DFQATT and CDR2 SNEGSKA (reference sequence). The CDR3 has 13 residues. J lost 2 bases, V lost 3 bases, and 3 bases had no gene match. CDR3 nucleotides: TGCAGTGCTAGCCAGGGACTAGCCTACGAGCAGTACTTC. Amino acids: CSASQGLAYEQYF.

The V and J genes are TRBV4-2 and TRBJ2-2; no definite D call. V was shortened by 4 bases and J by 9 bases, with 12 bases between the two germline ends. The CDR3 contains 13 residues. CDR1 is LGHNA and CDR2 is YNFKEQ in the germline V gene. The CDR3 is CASSPLFSWELFF. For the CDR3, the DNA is TGTGCCAGCAGCCCACTATTTTCCTGGGAGCTGTTTTTT.

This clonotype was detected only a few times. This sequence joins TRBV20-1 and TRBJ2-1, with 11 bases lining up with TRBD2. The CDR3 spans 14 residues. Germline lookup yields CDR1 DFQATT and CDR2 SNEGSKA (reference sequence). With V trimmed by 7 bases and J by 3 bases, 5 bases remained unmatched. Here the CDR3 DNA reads TGCAGTGAATCCGGGACTAGCGGCTACAATGAGCAGTTCTTC. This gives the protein CSESGTSGYNEQFF.

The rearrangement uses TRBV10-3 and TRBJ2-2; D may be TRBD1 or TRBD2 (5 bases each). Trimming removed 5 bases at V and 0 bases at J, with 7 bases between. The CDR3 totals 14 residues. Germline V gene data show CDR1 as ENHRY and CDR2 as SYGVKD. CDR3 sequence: CAISPGPNTGELFF. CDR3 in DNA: TGTGCCATCAGTCCGGGACCGAACACCGGGGAGCTGTTTTTT.

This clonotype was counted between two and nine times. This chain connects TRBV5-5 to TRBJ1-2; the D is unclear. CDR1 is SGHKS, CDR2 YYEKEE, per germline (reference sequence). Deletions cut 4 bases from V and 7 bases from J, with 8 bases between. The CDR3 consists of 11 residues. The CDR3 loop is CASSRLGGYTF. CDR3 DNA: TGTGCCAGCAGCCGATTGGGTGGCTACACCTTC.

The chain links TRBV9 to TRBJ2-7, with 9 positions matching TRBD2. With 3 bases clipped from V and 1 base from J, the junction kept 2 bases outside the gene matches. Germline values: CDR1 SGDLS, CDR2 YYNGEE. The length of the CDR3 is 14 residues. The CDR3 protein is CASSASGNSYEQYF. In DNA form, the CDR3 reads TGTGCCAGCAGCGCTAGCGGGAATTCCTACGAGCAGTACTTC.

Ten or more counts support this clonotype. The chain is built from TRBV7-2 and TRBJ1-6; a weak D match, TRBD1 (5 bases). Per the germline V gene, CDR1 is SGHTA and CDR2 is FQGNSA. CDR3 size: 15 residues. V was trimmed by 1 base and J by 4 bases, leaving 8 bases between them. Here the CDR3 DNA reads TGTGCCAGCAGCTTAGGGGAGGGGTATAATTCACCCCTCCACTTT. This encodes CASSLGEGYNSPLHF.

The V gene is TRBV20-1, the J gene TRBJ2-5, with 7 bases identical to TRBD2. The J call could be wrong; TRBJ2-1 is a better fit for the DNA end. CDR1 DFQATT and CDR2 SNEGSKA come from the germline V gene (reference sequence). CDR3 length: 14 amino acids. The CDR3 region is CSASGGGWMDEQFF. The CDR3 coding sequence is TGCAGTGCTAGTGGGGGGGGTTGGATGGATGAGCAGTTCTTC.

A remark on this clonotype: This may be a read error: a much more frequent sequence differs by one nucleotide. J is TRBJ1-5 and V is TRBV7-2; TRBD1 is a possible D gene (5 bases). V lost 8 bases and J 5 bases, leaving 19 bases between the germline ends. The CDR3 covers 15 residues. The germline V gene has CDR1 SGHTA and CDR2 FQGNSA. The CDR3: CASGLMVGGDQPQHF. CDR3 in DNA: TGTGCCAGCGGCCTCATGGTGGGGGGGGATCAGCCCCAGCATTTT.

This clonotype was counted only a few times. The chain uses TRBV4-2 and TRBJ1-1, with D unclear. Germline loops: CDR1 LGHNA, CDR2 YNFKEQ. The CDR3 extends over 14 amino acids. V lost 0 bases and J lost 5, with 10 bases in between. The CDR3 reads CASSQDRAETEAFF. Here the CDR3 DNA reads TGTGCCAGCAGCCAAGATAGGGCGGAGACTGAAGCTTTCTTT.

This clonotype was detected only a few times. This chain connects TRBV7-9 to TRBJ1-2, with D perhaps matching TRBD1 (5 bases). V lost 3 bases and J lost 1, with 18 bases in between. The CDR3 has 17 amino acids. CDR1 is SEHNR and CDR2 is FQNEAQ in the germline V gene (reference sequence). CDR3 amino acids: CASSFASGGTSNYGYTF. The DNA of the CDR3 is TGTGCCAGCAGCTTTGCTAGCGGGGGGACGAGTAACTATGGCTACACCTTC.

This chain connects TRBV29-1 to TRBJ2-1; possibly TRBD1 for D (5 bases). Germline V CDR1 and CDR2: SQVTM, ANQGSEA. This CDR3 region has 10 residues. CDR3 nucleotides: TGCAGGGTACAGGACAATGAGCAGTTCTTC. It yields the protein CRVQDNEQFF.

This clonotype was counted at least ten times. The CDR3 here is CASSRDRAYEQYF. The CDR3 DNA sequence: TGTGCCAGCAGCCGGGACAGAGCCTACGAGCAGTACTTC. This rearrangement joins TRBV7-2 to TRBJ2-7, with 7 bases aligning to TRBD1. Losses at the gene ends were 5 bases for V and 2 bases for J; bases not matched to a gene: 3. The CDR3 loop spans 13 amino acids. CDR1 SGHTA and CDR2 FQGNSA come from the germline V gene.